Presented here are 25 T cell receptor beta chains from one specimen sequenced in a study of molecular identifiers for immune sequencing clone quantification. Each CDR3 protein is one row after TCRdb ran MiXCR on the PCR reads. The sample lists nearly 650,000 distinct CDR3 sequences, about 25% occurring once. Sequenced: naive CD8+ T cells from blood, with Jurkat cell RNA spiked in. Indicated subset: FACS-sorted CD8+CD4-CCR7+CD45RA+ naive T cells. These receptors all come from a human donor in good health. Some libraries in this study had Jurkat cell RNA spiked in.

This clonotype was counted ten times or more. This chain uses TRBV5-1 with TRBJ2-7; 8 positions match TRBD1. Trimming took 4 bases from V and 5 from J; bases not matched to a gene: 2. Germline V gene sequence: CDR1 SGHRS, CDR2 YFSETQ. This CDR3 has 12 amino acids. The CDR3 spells CASSAGGDEQYF. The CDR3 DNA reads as TGCGCCAGCAGCGCAGGGGGCGACGAGCAGTACTTC.

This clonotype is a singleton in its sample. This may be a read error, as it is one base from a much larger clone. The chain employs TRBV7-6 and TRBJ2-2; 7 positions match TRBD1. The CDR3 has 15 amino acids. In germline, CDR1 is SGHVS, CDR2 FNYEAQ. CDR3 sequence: CAGSARDRYTGELFF. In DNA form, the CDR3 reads TGTGCCGGCAGCGCCCGGGACAGATACACCGGGGAGCTGTTTTTT.

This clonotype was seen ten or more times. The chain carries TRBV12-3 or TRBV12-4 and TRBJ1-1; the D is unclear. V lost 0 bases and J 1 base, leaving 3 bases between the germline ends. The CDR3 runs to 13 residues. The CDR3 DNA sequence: TGTGCCAGCAGTTTAGCCAAGAACACTGAAGCTTTCTTT. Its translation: CASSLAKNTEAFF.

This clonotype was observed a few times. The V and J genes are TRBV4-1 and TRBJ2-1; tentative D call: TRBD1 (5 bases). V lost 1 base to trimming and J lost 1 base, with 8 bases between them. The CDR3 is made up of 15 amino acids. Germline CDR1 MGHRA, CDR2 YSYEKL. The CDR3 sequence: CASSQVAGSYNEQFF. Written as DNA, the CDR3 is TGCGCCAGCAGCCAAGTGGCAGGGTCCTACAATGAGCAGTTCTTC.

CDR3 in amino acids: CAAVASGSVSYNEQFF. The DNA of the CDR3 is TGTGCGGCGGTTGCCAGCGGGAGTGTCTCCTACAATGAGCAGTTCTTC. The chain recombines TRBV28 with TRBJ2-1; 8 nucleotides align to TRBD2. The CDR3 is made up of 16 amino acids. CDR1 MDHEN and CDR2 SYDVKM come from the germline V gene. The whole variable domain, filled in from reference TRBV28 and TRBJ2-1, reads DVKVTQSSRYLVKRTGEKVFLECVQDMDHENMFWYRQDPGLGLRLIYFSYDVKMKEKGDIPEGYSVSREKKERFSLILESASTNQTSMYLCAAVASGSVSYNEQFFGPGTRLTVL.

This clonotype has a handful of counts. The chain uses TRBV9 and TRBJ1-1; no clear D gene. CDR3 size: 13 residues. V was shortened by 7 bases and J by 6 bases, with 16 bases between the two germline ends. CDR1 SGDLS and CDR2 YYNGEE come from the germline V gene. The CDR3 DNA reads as TGTGCCAGCTCCGACGGCCTGATCGCTGAAGCTTTCTTT. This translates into CASSDGLIAEAFF.

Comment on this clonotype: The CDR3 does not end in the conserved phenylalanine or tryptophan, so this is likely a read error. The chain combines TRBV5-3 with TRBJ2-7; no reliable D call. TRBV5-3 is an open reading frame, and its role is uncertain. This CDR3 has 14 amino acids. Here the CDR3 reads CASSSSHSRYEQYL. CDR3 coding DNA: TGTGCCAGCAGCTCGAGTCACAGTCGATACGAGCAGTACCTC.

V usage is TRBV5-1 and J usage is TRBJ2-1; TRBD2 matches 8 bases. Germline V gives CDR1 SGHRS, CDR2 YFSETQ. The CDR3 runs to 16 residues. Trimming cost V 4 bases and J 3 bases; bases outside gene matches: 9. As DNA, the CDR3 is TGCGCCAGCAGCATCCGTCAGCGGGAGTACTACAATGAGCAGTTCTTC. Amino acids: CASSIRQREYYNEQFF.

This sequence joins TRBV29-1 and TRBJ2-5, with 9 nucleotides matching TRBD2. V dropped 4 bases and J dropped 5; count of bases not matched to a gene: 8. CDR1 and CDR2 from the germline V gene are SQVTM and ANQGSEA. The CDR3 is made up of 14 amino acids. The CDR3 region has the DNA TGCAGCGTTGGGGGAGCGGGAGGAAGGGAGACCCAGTACTTC. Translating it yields CSVGGAGGRETQYF.

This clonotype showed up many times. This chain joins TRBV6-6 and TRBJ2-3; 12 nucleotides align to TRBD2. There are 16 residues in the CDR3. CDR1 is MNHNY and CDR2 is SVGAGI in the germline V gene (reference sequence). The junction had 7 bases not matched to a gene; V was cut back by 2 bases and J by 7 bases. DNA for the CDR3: TGTGCCAGCAGTTACCCGACTAGCGGGAGTGTAAATACGCAGTATTTT. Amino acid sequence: CASSYPTSGSVNTQYF.

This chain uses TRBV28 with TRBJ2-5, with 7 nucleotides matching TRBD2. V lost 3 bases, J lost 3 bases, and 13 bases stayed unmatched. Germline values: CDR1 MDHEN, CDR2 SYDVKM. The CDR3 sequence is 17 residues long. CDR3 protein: CASSFHGREVPKETQYF. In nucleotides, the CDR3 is TGTGCCAGCAGTTTTCATGGGAGGGAGGTACCAAAAGAGACCCAGTACTTC.

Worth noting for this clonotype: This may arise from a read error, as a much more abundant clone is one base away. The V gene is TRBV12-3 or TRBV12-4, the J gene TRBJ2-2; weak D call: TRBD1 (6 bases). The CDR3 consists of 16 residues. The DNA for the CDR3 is TGTGCCAGCAGTCCGGACAGCACAATAAACATCGGGGAGCTGTTTTTT. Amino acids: CASSPDSTINIGELFF.

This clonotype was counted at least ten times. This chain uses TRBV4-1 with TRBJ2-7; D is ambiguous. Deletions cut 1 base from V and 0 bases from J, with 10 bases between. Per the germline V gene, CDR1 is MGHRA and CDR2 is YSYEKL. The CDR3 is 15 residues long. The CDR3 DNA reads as TGCGCCAGCAGCCAAGGGCTCGGACGCTCCTACGAGCAGTACTTC. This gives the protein CASSQGLGRSYEQYF.

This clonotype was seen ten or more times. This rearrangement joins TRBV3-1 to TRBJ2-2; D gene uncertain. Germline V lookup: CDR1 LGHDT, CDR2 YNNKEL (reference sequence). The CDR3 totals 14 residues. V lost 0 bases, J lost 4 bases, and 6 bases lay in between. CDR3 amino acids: CASSQDRFTGELFF. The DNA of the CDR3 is TGTGCCAGCAGCCAAGACAGGTTCACCGGGGAGCTGTTTTTT.

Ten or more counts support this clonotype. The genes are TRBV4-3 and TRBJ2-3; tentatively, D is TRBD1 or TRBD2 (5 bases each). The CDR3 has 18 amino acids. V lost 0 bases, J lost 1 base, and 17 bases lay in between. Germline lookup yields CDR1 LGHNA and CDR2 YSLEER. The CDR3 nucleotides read TGCGCCAGCAGCCAAGATGTCGAGACAGTCGGGGGCACAGATACGCAGTATTTT. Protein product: CASSQDVETVGGTDTQYF.

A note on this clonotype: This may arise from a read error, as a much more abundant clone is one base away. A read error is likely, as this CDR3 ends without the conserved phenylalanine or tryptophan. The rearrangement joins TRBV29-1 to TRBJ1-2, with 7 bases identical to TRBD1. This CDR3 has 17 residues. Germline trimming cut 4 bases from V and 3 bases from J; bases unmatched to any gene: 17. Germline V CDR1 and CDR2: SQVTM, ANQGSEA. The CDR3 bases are TGCAGCGTTGTGAGCTGGGACCAGGCAGGGGGACACTATGGCTACACCCTC. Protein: CSVVSWDQAGGHYGYTL.

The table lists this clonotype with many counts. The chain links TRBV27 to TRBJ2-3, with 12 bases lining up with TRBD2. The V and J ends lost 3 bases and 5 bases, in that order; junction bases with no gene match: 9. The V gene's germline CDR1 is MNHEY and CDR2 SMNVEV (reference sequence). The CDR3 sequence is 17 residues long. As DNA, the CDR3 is TGTGCCAGCAGTTTTGAAGGGCTAGCGGGAGGGCTAGATACGCAGTATTTT. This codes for CASSFEGLAGGLDTQYF.

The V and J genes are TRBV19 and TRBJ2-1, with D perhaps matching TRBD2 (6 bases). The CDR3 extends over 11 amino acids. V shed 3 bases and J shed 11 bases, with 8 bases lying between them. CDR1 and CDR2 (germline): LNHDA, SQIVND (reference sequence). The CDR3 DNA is TGTGCCAGTAGTATGGGGGGTCAGCAGTTCTTC. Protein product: CASSMGGQQFF.

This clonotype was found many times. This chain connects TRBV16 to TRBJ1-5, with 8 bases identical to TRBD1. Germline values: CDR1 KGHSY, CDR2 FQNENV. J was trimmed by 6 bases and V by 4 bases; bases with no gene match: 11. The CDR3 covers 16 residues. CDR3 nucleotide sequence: TGTGCCAGCAGCCCGGACTGGACAGGGAACACTCAGCCCCAGCATTTT. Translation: CASSPDWTGNTQPQHF.

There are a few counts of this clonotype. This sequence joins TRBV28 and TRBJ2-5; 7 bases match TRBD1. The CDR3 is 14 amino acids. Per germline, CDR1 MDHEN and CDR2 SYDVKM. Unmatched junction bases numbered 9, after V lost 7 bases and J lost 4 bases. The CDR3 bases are TGTGCCAGCACACCACCAGGGGGTGGAGAGACCCAGTACTTC. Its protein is CASTPPGGGETQYF.

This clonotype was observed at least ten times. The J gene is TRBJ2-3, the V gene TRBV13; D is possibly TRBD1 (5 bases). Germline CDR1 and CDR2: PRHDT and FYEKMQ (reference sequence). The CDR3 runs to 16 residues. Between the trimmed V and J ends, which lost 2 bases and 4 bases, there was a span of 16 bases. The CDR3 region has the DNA TGTGCCAGCAGCTTAAGCGCCCAAGACAGTGCAGATACGCAGTATTTT. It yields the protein CASSLSAQDSADTQYF.

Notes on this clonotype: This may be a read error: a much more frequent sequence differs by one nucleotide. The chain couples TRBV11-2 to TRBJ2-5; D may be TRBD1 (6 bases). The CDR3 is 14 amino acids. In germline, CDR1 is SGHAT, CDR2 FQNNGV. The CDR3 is CASSPEAGAEIQYF. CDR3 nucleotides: TGTGCCAGCAGCCCCGAAGCAGGGGCAGAGATCCAGTACTTC.

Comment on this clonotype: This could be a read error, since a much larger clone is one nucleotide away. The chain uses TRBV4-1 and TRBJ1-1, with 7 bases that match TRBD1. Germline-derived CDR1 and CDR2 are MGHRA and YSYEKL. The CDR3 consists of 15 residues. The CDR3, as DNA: TGCGCCCGCAGCCAAGGTACAGGGGTCGGCACTGAAGCTTTCTTT. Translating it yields CARSQGTGVGTEAFF.

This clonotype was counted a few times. The DNA of the CDR3 is TGTGCCAGCAGTTTAGACGGGACAGAGCAGTTCTTC. Protein: CASSLDGTEQFF. The chain joins TRBV5-4 to TRBJ2-1; tentative D call: TRBD1 (6 bases). Trimming stripped 5 bases from V and 10 bases from J, with 13 bases between. Germline values: CDR1 SGHNT, CDR2 YYREEE (reference sequence). This CDR3 is 12 amino acids long.

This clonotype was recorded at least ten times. The CDR3: CASSGQGGNSPLHF. In nucleotides, the CDR3 is TGTGCCAGCAGTGGACAGGGGGGTAATTCACCCCTCCACTTT. The J gene is TRBJ1-6, the V gene TRBV12-3 or TRBV12-4; 10 bases fit TRBD1. The V and J ends lost 5 bases and 6 bases, in that order; junction bases with no gene match: 1. The CDR3 totals 14 residues.